This T cell receptor beta chain came from a study of blood T cell repertoires in COVID-19. At the level of the study: The United States, Italy and Spain were the sources of the acute and convalescent COVID-19 samples. In each case, the material was cDNA or gDNA derived from T cells, B-cell-depleted T cells, or PBMCs.

Per the authors' pipeline: Amplified reference gene primers provided the basis for estimating nucleated cell counts. Measured with immunoSEQ multiplex PCR; TCRdb has only the in-frame clones, and not every one. V and J calls plus clone size are reproduced from that table; the DNA served to infer D and trimming. This sample has around 200,000 clones, with about 88% found just once. Germline V gene sequence: CDR1 ENHRY, CDR2 SYGVKD. The J segment lost 4 bases and the V segment lost 10 bases, leaving 13 bases of the junction unmatched. This CDR3 has 15 amino acids. The gene calls are TRBV10-3 and TRBJ2-3, with 8 bases matching TRBD2. Sequences were obtained from peripheral blood. The sequence came from an elderly woman in a cohort sampled during active or convalescent COVID-19. The CDR3 sequence is CATERASGLSDTQYF. In nucleotides, the CDR3 is TGTGCCACCGAGCGGGCTAGCGGGTTATCAGATACGCAGTATTTT.